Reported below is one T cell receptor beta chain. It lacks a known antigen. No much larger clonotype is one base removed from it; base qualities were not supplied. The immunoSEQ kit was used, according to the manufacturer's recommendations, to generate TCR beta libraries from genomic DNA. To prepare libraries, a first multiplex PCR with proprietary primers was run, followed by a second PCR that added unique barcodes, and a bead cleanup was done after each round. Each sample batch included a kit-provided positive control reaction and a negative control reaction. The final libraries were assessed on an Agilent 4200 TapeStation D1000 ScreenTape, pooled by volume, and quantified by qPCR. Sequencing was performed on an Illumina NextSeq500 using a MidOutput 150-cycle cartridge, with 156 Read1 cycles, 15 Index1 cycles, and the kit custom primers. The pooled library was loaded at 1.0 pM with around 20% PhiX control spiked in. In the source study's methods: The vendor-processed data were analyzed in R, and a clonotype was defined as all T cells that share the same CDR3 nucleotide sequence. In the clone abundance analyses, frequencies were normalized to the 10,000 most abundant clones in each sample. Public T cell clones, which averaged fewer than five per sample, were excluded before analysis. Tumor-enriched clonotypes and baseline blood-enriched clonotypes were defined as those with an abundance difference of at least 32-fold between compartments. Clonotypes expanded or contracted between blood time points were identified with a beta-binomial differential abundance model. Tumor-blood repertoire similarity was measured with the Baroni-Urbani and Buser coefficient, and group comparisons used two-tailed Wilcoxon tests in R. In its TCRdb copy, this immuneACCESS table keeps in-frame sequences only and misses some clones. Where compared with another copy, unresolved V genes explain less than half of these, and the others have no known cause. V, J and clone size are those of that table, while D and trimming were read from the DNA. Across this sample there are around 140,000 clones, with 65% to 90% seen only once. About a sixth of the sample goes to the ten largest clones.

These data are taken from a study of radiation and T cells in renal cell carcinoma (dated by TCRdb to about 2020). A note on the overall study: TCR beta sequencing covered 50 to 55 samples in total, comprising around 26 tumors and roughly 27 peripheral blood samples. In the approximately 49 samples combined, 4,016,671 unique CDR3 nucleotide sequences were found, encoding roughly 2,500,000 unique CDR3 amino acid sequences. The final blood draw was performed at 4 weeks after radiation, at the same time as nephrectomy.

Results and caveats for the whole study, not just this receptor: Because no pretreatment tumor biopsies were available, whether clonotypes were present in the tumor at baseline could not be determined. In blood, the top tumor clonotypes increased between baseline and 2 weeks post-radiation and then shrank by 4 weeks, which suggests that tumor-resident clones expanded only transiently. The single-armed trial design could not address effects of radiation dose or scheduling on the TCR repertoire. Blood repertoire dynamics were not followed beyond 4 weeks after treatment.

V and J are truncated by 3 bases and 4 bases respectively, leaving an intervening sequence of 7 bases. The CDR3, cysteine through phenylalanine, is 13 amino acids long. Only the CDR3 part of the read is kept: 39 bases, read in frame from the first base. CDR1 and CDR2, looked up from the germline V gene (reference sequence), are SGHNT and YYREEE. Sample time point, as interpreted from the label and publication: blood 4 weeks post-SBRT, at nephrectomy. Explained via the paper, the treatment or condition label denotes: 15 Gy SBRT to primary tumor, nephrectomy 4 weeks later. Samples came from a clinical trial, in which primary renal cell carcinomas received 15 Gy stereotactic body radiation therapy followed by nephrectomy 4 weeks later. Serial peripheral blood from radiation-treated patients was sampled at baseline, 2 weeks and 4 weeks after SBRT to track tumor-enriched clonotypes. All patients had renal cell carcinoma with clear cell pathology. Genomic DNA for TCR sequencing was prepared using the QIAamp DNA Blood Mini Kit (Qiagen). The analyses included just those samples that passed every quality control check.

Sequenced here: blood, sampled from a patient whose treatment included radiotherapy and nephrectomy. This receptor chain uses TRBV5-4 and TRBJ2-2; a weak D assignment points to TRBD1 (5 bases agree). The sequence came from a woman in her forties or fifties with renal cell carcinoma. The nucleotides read TGTGCCAGCAGCTCTCAGGGCACCGGGGAGCTGTTTTTT. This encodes CASSSQGTGELFF. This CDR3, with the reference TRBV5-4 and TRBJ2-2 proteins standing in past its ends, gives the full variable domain ETGVTQSPTHLIKTRGQQVTLRCSSQSGHNTVSWYQQALGQGPQFIFQYYREEENGRGNFPPRFSGLQFPNYSSELNVNALELDDSALYLCASSSQGTGELFFGEGSRLTVL.